Listed here are 12 T cell receptor beta chains from one sample, sequenced in a study of OX40 agonist ivuxolimab in advanced cancers. Here immunoSEQ multiplex PCR was the method, and the copy in TCRdb shows in-frame clones only, minus some. The profile shows 41,000 or so clones, approximately 86% of them singletons. The material sequenced was CD4+ or CD8+ T cells sorted from blood, taken in a trial of the OX40 agonist ivuxolimab. The origin of the receptors is an adult with an advanced solid tumor such as melanoma, head and neck, liver or kidney cancer.

This rearrangement joins TRBV5-1 to TRBJ2-5; D gene uncertain. Trimming cost V 0 bases and J 2 bases, with 14 bases left between them. Germline loops: CDR1 SGHRS, CDR2 YFSETQ. This CDR3 comprises 16 residues. CDR3 sequence reads: CASSLAKVNSQETQYF. CDR3 in DNA: TGCGCCAGCAGCTTGGCAAAAGTGAACTCACAAGAGACCCAGTACTTC.

This clone was counted a single time. The chain couples TRBV5-1 to TRBJ2-6; the D is unclear. Between the trimmed V and J ends, which lost 6 bases and 1 base, there was a span of 8 bases. In germline, CDR1 is SGHRS, CDR2 YFSETQ. This CDR3 contains 14 residues. The CDR3 reads CASTIWSGANVLTF. The CDR3 bases are TGCGCCAGCACCATATGGTCTGGGGCCAACGTCCTGACTTTC.

The chain combines TRBV28 with TRBJ1-6; D is perhaps TRBD1 (5 bases). CDR1 and CDR2 (germline): MDHEN, SYDVKM. The V and J ends lost 6 bases and 10 bases respectively, with 19 bases between them. The CDR3 runs 15 residues. CDR3 in amino acids: CASSPNHQGQSPLHF. The CDR3 DNA reads as TGTGCCAGCAGCCCTAACCATCAGGGCCAATCACCCCTCCACTTT. The complete variable domain, with remaining parts taken from reference TRBV28 and TRBJ1-6, reads DVKVTQSSRYLVKRTGEKVFLECVQDMDHENMFWYRQDPGLGLRLIYFSYDVKMKEKGDIPEGYSVSREKKERFSLILESASTNQTSMYLCASSPNHQGQSPLHFGNGTRLTVT.

The chain joins TRBV5-1 to TRBJ2-7; no firm D call. Looked up from germline, CDR1 is SGHRS and CDR2 is YFSETQ. Trimming pared 4 bases from V and 0 bases from J, leaving 11 bases between. The CDR3 covers 14 residues. The CDR3: CASSRWTDSYEQYF. The DNA for the CDR3 is TGCGCCAGCAGCCGCTGGACGGACTCCTACGAGCAGTACTTC.

V gene TRBV11-3 combines with J gene TRBJ1-2, with D possibly TRBD1 on 5 matching bases. CDR3 length: 15 amino acids. V was pared by 5 bases and J by 7 bases, with 20 bases between. Per the germline V gene, CDR1 is SGHNT and CDR2 is YENEEA. In nucleotides, the CDR3 is TGTGCCAGCAGCCCACTTGGGACGGTCGTCGGTGGCTACACCTTC. Its protein product is CASSPLGTVVGGYTF.

The chain joins TRBV9 to TRBJ1-1, with a weak D call TRBD1 (6 bases). Per the germline V gene, CDR1 is SGDLS and CDR2 is YYNGEE. The CDR3 consists of 13 residues. With 3 bases removed from V and 3 bases from J, the gap between germline ends came to 9 bases. CDR3 nucleotides: TGTGCCAGCAGCGCCCACAGGGACACTGAAGCTTTCTTT. Its protein product is CASSAHRDTEAFF.

V and J are TRBV11-2 and TRBJ2-5, with TRBD2 as a possible D gene (6 bases). Germline-derived CDR1 and CDR2 are SGHAT and FQNNGV. The CDR3 is made up of 17 amino acids. Trimming cost V 0 bases and J 5 bases, with 19 bases left between them. CDR3 nucleotide sequence: TGTGCCAGCAGCTTAGAGCTACTAGCATCAATCGGGGAGACCCAGTACTTC. Translating gives CASSLELLASIGETQYF.

A few counts support this clone. This rearrangement joins TRBV2 to TRBJ1-4, with D perhaps matching TRBD1 (5 bases). V shed 5 bases and J shed 6 bases, with 13 bases lying between them. Germline CDR1 SNHLY, CDR2 FYNNEI. This CDR3 is 14 amino acids long. The CDR3 region has the DNA TGTGCCAGCAGTTTTCTCCGGGACGATGAAAAACTGTTTTTT. Translated, it gives CASSFLRDDEKLFF.

The chain carries TRBV4-2 and TRBJ2-5; 7 bases align to TRBD2. The CDR3 extends over 17 amino acids. The ends lost 5 bases at V and 5 bases at J; junction bases unmatched: 17. The V gene's germline CDR1 is LGHNA and CDR2 YNFKEQ. The CDR3 region has the DNA TGTGCCAGCAGCTCAAGGGGTATCGGGGAGGGAGGGGAGACCCAGTACTTC. Amino acids: CASSSRGIGEGGETQYF.

The chain joins TRBV5-4 to TRBJ2-1, with 8 positions matching TRBD2. The CDR3 is made up of 15 amino acids. Germline CDR1 is SGHNT and CDR2 is YYREEE (reference sequence). The V segment lost 3 bases and the J segment 5 bases; nucleotides outside the gene matches: 7. The CDR3 sequence is CASSSSGSYNNEQFF. DNA of the CDR3: TGTGCCAGCAGCTCAAGCGGGAGTTATAACAATGAGCAGTTCTTC.

This rearrangement joins TRBV7-8 to TRBJ2-5, with TRBD2 identical over 10 bases. The better agreement between TRBJ2-7 and the DNA end casts doubt on the J call. Germline assignment: CDR1 SGHVS and CDR2 FQNEAQ. The length of the CDR3 is 17 residues. CDR3 sequence: CASSLIPPRTSGHEQYF. CDR3 nucleotides: TGTGCCAGCAGCCTCATACCCCCCCGGACTAGCGGTCACGAGCAGTACTTC.

V is TRBV21-1 and J is TRBJ2-3; the DNA was not used to check the table's D call, TRBD1. TRBV21-1 is a recognized pseudogene. The CDR3 is made up of 15 amino acids. CDR3 bases: TGTGCCAGCAACCCTCCAGGGAATCGCACAGATACGCAGTATTTT. Protein sequence: CASNPPGNRTDTQYF.